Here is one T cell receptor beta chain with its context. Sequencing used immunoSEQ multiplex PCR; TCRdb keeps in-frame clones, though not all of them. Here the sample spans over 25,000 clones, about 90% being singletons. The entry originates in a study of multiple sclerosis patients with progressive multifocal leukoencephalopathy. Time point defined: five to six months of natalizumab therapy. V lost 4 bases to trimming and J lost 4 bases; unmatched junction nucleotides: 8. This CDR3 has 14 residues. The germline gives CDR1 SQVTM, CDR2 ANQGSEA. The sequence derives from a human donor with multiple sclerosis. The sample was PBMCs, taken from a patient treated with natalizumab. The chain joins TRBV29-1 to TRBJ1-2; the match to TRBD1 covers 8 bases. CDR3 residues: CSVGPRQGTYGYTF. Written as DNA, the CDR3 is TGCAGCGTTGGCCCGAGACAGGGGACCTATGGCTACACCTTC. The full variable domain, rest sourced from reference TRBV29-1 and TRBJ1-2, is SAVISQKPSRDICQRGTSLTIQCQVDSQVTMMFWYRQQPGQSLTLIATANQGSEATYESGFVIDKFPISRPNLTFSTLTVSNMSPEDSSIYLCSVGPRQGTYGYTFGSGTRLTVV.